This T cell receptor (beta chain) was recovered during a study of human T cells and chemical hapten exposure. Germline V gene sequence: CDR1 SGHTA, CDR2 FQGNSA. Unmatched junction bases numbered 9, after V lost 1 base and J lost 6 bases. This CDR3 has 16 amino acids. TCRdb analysed the RACE reads with MiXCR anew, one entry per CDR3 protein. The data contain 340,000 or so distinct CDR3 sequences, under 9% of them singletons. The time point: patch test 1, 2 weeks after DPC sensitization. Treatment noted: therapeutic diphenylcyclopropenone sensitization with weekly scalp DPC. The clonotype comes from a woman aged 18-30 years with alopecia areata. Some clones in this sample may be carry-over from other donors' samples. The chain carries TRBV7-2 and TRBJ1-5; 7 bases are a match to TRBD1. The source material was whole blood, sampled in connection with sensitization to the hapten diphenylcyclopropenone (DPC). CDR3 DNA sequence: TGTGCCAGCAGCTTAGATCTCCCAGGGGGTAGTCAGCCCCAGCATTTT. This sequence encodes CASSLDLPGGSQPQHF.